The T cell receptor beta chain under discussion was sequenced for a study of beta chain features in type 1 diabetes. Study conclusions and caveats: Fewer junction insertions and more nucleotide deletions appeared in type 1 diabetes patients. TCRB rearrangement may or may not be influenced by HLA type; here this remained unresolved.

Comments on this clone: As yet, its antigen is unknown.

Sequenced material consisted of expressed TCRB transcripts (all of the isolated RNA was reverse transcribed). Sequencing was performed with immunoSEQ multiplex PCR; in TCRdb, only in-frame clones are kept and a portion is missing. The sample contains around 250,000 clones, 13% to 15% of which appear only once. The germline V gene has CDR1 SEHNR and CDR2 FQNEAQ (reference sequence). There are 16 residues in the CDR3. With V trimmed by 2 bases and J by 0 bases, 5 bases remained unmatched. The TCR comes from a woman aged 40 to 50 in good health. The chain combines TRBV7-9 with TRBJ2-7; 9 bases line up with TRBD1. The specimen sequenced was naive CD4+ T cells from blood. The CDR3, as DNA: TGTGCCAGCAGCTTAAGACGGGACAGGGCCTCCTACGAGCAGTACTTC. Encoded protein: CASSLRRDRASYEQYF.